This entry describes one T cell receptor beta chain. The sample comes from a study of blood T cell repertoires in COVID-19. As for the study in general: COVID-19 samples collected from the United States, Italy and Spain covered acute and convalescent phases. From T cells, B-cell-depleted T cells, or PBMCs came the material, which was cDNA or gDNA.

Per the original methods: Amplified reference gene primers provided the basis for estimating nucleated cell counts. Here immunoSEQ multiplex PCR was the method, and the copy in TCRdb shows in-frame clones only, minus some. V, J and clone size derive from that table, while D and trimming were established from the DNA sequence. The profile shows 99,000 or so clones, around 84% of them singletons. The V gene's germline CDR1 is SGHAT and CDR2 FQNNGV. J lost 7 bases, V lost 1 base, and 10 bases had no gene match. CDR3 length equals 17 residues. What was sequenced was peripheral blood. The sequence derives from a woman between 55 and 75 years old in a cohort sampled during active or convalescent COVID-19. The chain has TRBV11-2 and TRBJ2-2; TRBD1 agrees at 9 bases. As DNA, the CDR3 is TGTGCCAGCAGCTTAGTGTCACAGGGGGCGCGAGTCGGGGAGCTGTTTTTT. It translates to CASSLVSQGARVGELFF. Based on the CDR3 plus reference TRBV11-2 and TRBJ2-2, the full variable domain is EAGVAQSPRYKIIEKRQSVAFWCNPISGHATLYWYQQILGQGPKLLIQFQNNGVVDDSQLPKDRFSAERLKGVDSTLKIQPAKLEDSAVYLCASSLVSQGARVGELFFGEGSRLTVL.